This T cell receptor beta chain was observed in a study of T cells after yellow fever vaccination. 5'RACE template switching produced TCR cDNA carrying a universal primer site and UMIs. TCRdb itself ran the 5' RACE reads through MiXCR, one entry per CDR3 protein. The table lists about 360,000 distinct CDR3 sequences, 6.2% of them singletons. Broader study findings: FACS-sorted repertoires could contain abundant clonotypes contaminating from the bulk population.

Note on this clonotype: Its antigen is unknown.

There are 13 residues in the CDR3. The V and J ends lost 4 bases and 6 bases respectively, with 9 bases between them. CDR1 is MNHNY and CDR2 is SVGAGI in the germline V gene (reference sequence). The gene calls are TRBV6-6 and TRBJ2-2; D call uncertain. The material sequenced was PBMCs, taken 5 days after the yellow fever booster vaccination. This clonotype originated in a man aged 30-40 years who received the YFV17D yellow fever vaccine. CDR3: CASSWGVPGELFF. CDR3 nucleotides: TGTGCCAGCAGTTGGGGTGTGCCCGGGGAGCTGTTTTTT.